These T cell receptor beta chains were read from a single sample in a study of shared clonotypes between healthy human individuals. Method: immunoSEQ multiplex PCR; TCRdb's copy keeps in-frame clones and lacks some. The data hold about 600,000 clones, with more than 95% observed a single time. Sequenced input: naive CD4+ T cells sorted from blood. These receptors were collected from a woman under 40 in good health. The CDR3 runs from the conserved cysteine through the conserved F or W. Fields, in order: J gene, D gene, clone size, V gene, CDR3 protein, CDR3 DNA. The D gene is left open where the match is weak. Some rows have no size entry. The others give once, few or many, or a class for an expanded clone.

j_gene: TRBJ1-2; d_gene: -; abundance: -; v_gene: TRBV29-1; CDR3aa: CSVVFGNGYTF; CDR3nt: TGCAGCGTTGTGTTCGGGAACGGCTACACCTTC
j_gene: TRBJ2-5; d_gene: -; abundance: -; v_gene: TRBV5-4; CDR3aa: CASSAYNGQETQYF; CDR3nt: TGTGCCAGCAGCGCCTATAATGGCCAAGAGACCCAGTACTTC
j_gene: TRBJ2-2; d_gene: -; abundance: -; v_gene: TRBV13; CDR3aa: CASSPLGTGELFF; CDR3nt: TGTGCCAGCAGCCCGCTCGGTACCGGGGAGCTGTTTTTT
j_gene: TRBJ1-5; d_gene: -; abundance: -; v_gene: TRBV7-8; CDR3aa: CASSLFEQGGQPQHF; CDR3nt: TGTGCCAGCAGCTTATTCGAACAGGGAGGACAGCCCCAGCATTTT
j_gene: TRBJ2-6; d_gene: -; abundance: -; v_gene: TRBV2; CDR3aa: CASSGPPGANVLTF; CDR3nt: TGTGCCAGCAGTGGGCCGCCTGGGGCCAACGTCCTGACTTTC
j_gene: TRBJ1-1; d_gene: -; abundance: -; v_gene: TRBV5-1; CDR3aa: CASSSWNMNTEAFF; CDR3nt: TGCGCCAGCAGCTCGTGGAACATGAACACTGAAGCTTTCTTT
j_gene: TRBJ2-5; d_gene: -; abundance: -; v_gene: TRBV9; CDR3aa: CASNKDSQETQYF; CDR3nt: TGTGCCAGCAACAAAGACAGTCAAGAGACCCAGTACTTC
j_gene: TRBJ1-1; d_gene: -; abundance: -; v_gene: TRBV6-5; CDR3aa: CASRPGVYTEAFF; CDR3nt: TGTGCCAGCAGGCCAGGCGTGTACACTGAAGCTTTCTTT
j_gene: TRBJ2-3; d_gene: TRBD2; abundance: -; v_gene: TRBV7-6; CDR3aa: CASSSQPLAGPSTDTQYF; CDR3nt: TGTGCCAGCAGCTCCCAACCTTTAGCGGGGCCTAGCACAGATACGCAGTATTTT
j_gene: TRBJ1-6; d_gene: TRBD1; abundance: -; v_gene: TRBV30; CDR3aa: CAWRGTGAYNSPLHF; CDR3nt: TGTGCCTGGAGGGGGACAGGGGCCTATAATTCACCCCTCCACTTT
j_gene: TRBJ2-5; d_gene: TRBD2; abundance: once; v_gene: TRBV28; CDR3aa: CASSFTSGSRWTQYF; CDR3nt: TGTGCCAGCAGTTTTACTAGCGGGAGTAGGTGGACCCAGTACTTC
j_gene: TRBJ2-7; d_gene: -; abundance: few; v_gene: TRBV29-1; CDR3aa: CSVLGELEQYF; CDR3nt: TGCAGCGTCCTAGGGGAGCTGGAGCAGTACTTC
j_gene: TRBJ1-1; d_gene: TRBD1; abundance: -; v_gene: TRBV5-1; CDR3aa: CASSLGQGSTEAFF; CDR3nt: TGCGCCAGCAGCTTGGGACAGGGATCCACTGAAGCTTTCTTT